The clone carrying this T cell receptor beta chain was found a few times. This sample was included in a study of low-dose radiotherapy and immunotherapy resistance in tumors. About the study: Fractions of 0.5 Gy went to Cohort 1 every 2 weeks, totaling 6.5 Gy.

Time point defined: before trial treatment. Donors received a regimen that comprised nivolumab, ipilimumab, aspirin, low-dose cyclophosphamide and low-dose radiotherapy. cDNA synthesis used a TRAV/TRBV-specific primer set for both chains. Over about 19 PCR cycles, TCRs were amplified from a constant-region primer and V-primer adapter. TCRdb re-analysed the reads in MiXCR, keeping a single row per CDR3 protein. Seen here are tens of thousands of distinct CDR3 sequences, approximately 31% observed once, and the top ten hold around 10%. This CDR3 is built from 15 residues. Germline values: CDR1 SGHNT, CDR2 YYREEE (reference sequence). The ends were cut back, 0 bases at V and 4 bases at J, with 13 bases in the middle.

The origin of this receptor is a female donor with ovarian cancer. V usage is TRBV5-4 and J usage is TRBJ2-5; perhaps TRBD2 as D (6 bases). Source: PBMCs, taken before treatment. CDR3 protein: CASSLVGGGGETQYF. For the CDR3, the DNA is TGTGCCAGCAGCTTGGTGGGGGGAGGAGGAGAGACCCAGTACTTC. Full variable domain (outside the CDR3, taken from reference TRBV5-4 and TRBJ2-5): ETGVTQSPTHLIKTRGQQVTLRCSSQSGHNTVSWYQQALGQGPQFIFQYYREEENGRGNFPPRFSGLQFPNYSSELNVNALELDDSALYLCASSLVGGGGETQYFGPGTRLLVL.